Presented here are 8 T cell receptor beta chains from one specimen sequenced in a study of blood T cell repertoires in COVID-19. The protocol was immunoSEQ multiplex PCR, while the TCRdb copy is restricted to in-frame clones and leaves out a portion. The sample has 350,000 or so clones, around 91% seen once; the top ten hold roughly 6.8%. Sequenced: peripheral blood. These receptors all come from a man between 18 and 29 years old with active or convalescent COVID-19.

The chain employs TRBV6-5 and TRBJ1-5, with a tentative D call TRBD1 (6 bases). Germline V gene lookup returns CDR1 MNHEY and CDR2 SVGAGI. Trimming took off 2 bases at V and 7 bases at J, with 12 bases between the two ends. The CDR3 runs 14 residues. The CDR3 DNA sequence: TGTGCCAGCAGTTACGCCAGGGGCGGCCAGCCCCAGCATTTT. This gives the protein CASSYARGGQPQHF.

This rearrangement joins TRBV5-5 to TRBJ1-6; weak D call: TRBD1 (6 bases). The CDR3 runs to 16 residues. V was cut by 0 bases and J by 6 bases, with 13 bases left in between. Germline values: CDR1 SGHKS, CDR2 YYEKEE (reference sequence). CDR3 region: CASSLAGGPGNSPLHF. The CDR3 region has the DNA TGTGCCAGCAGCTTGGCCGGGGGGCCCGGTAATTCACCCCTCCACTTT. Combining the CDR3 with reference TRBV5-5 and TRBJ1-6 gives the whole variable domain DAGVTQSPTHLIKTRGQQVTLRCSPISGHKSVSWYQQVLGQGPQFIFQYYEKEERGRGNFPDRFSARQFPNYSSELNVNALLLGDSALYLCASSLAGGPGNSPLHFGNGTRLTVT.

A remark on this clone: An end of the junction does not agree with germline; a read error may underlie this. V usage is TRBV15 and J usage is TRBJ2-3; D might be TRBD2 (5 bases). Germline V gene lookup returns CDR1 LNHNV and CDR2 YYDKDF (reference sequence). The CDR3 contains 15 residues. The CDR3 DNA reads TGTGCCACCAGAAGAGGGTTAGATTCCGCAGATACGCAGTATTTT. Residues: CATRRGLDSADTQYF.

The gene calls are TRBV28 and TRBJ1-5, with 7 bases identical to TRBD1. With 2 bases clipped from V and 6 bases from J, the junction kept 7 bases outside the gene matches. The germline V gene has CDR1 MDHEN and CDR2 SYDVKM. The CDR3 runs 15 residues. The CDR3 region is CASSLRSGGFQPQHF. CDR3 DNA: TGTGCCAGCAGTTTACGGTCAGGGGGGTTTCAGCCCCAGCATTTT.

CDR3 nucleotide sequence: TGCGCCAGCAGCCGTTCGGTAGAGCAAGAGACCCAGTACTTC. Protein product: CASSRSVEQETQYF. The chain combines TRBV5-1 with TRBJ2-5; D gene unclear. CDR1 and CDR2 (germline): SGHRS, YFSETQ. V was trimmed by 4 bases and J by 2 bases, leaving 12 bases between them. The CDR3 runs 14 residues.

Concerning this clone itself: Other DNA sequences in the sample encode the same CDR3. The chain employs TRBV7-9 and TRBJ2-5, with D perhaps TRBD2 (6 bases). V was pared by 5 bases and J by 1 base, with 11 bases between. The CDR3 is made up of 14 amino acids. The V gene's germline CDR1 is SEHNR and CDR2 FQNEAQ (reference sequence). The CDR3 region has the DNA TGTGCCAGCAGCCCACCCGGGGGCCAAGAGACCCAGTACTTC. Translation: CASSPPGGQETQYF.

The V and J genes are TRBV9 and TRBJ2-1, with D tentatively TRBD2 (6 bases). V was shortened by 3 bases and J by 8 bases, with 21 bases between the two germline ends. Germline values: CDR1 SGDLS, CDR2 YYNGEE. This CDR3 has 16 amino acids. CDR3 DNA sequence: TGTGCCAGCAGCGCCCCCCCCTTCCGGGGGACGGATGAGCAGTTCTTC. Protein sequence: CASSAPPFRGTDEQFF.

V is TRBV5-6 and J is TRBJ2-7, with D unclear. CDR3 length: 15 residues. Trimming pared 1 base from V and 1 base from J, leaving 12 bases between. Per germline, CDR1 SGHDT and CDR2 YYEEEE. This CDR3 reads CASSLFTDKSYEQYF. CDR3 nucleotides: TGTGCCAGCAGCTTGTTCACAGACAAATCCTACGAGCAGTACTTC.